This TCR beta chain was obtained from a study of cytomegalovirus exposure and HLA in healthy donors. Study-level information: Prior work identified around 110 million unique TCR beta sequences in some 200 million T cells. Study-wide findings and caveats: Presence/absence analyses assumed roughly uniform sequencing depth across donors. In a later analysis, a genetic analysis reported fewer productive-TCR N-insertions in an Asian-associated ancestry cluster than the cohort average. Researchers reported in a later analysis that common viral pathogens appeared linked to several top clusters.

J was trimmed by 6 bases and V by 0 bases; bases with no gene match: 3. Per germline, CDR1 MNHNY and CDR2 SVGAGI (reference sequence). The CDR3 sequence is 15 residues long. Notes on this clone: Its antigen remains unknown.

Primers for the PCR totalled 60 Vbeta and 13 Jbeta. Sequenced by immunoSEQ multiplex PCR; TCRdb stores in-frame clones only, minus some. The sample includes roughly 180,000 clones, over 65% of them seen just once. Sequenced: PBMCs. This chain uses TRBV6-6 with TRBJ2-5, with 11 bases identical to TRBD2. The source of this sequence is a young man in good health and CMV-seronegative. CDR3 sequence reads: CASSYSSGGAKTQYF. The CDR3 DNA reads TGTGCCAGCAGTTACTCTAGCGGGGGGGCGAAGACCCAGTACTTC.